A selection of T cell receptor beta chains follows, all from one sample in a study of early T cells in non-severe SARS-CoV-2 infection. TCRdb itself ran the 5' RACE reads through MiXCR, one entry per CDR3 protein. The sample shows approximately 9,100 distinct CDR3 sequences, around 4.8% of them seen only once. Sequencing was done on a sample of whole blood. The receptors were gathered from an adult who was a healthcare worker with PCR-confirmed SARS-CoV-2 infection or an uninfected control (not recorded which). Both conserved end residues are part of each CDR3. D genes are given only for firm matches. Rows may omit the clone size; those that give it use once, few, many or a size class.

TRBJ2-6,TRBV12-3/TRBV12-4,few,NA,15,CASSWIASGANVLTF,TGTGCCAGCAGTTGGATAGCCTCTGGGGCCAACGTCCTGACTTTC
TRBJ2-2,TRBV11-2,many,TRBD2,14,CASRATSGKRELFF,TGTGCCAGCAGGGCAACTAGCGGGAAGAGAGAGCTGTTTTTT
TRBJ2-5,TRBV20-1,medium-sized,NA,14,CSARGVGGQETQYF,TGCAGTGCTAGAGGTGTAGGGGGACAAGAGACCCAGTACTTC
TRBJ2-3,TRBV6-5,medium-sized,NA,11,CASRRADTQYF,TGTGCCAGCAGAAGAGCAGATACGCAGTATTTT
TRBJ2-1,TRBV20-1,medium-sized,TRBD2,15,CSADPGLAGVNEQFF,TGCAGTGCCGACCCTGGACTAGCGGGAGTCAATGAGCAGTTCTTC
TRBJ2-5,TRBV20-1,many,TRBD2,18,CSAIGVGLADTNQETQYF,TGCAGTGCTATTGGGGTTGGACTAGCGGACACCAATCAAGAGACCCAGTACTTC
TRBJ2-5,TRBV6-5,NA,TRBD2,15,CASSYGTSGQETQYF,TGTGCCAGCAGTTACGGGACTAGCGGCCAAGAGACCCAGTACTTC
TRBJ2-1,TRBV24-1,medium-sized,TRBD2,16,CATSDSGTSGNNEQFF,TGTGCCACCAGTGATTCCGGGACTAGCGGCAACAATGAGCAGTTCTTC
TRBJ2-5,TRBV2,medium-sized,NA,12,CASRRGEETQYF,TGTGCCAGCAGGCGGGGAGAGGAGACCCAGTACTTC
TRBJ2-3,TRBV10-1,medium-sized,NA,15,CASSLDSFSTDTQYF,TGCGCCAGCAGCCTAGACAGTTTCAGCACAGATACGCAGTATTTT
TRBJ1-5,TRBV6-2/TRBV6-3,medium-sized,NA,16,CASRQALVGSNQPQHF,TGTGCCAGCCGACAGGCTTTAGTGGGTAGCAATCAGCCCCAGCATTTT
TRBJ2-2,TRBV7-3,NA,NA,16,CASNQSPVPGSGELFF,TGTGCCAGCAACCAATCCCCAGTTCCGGGGTCCGGGGAGCTGTTTTTT
TRBJ2-2,TRBV18,few,NA,18,CASSPPQGQGTSPGELFF,TGTGCCAGCTCACCACCGCAGGGCCAGGGAACCTCCCCCGGGGAGCTGTTTTTT